The T cell receptor beta chain described here comes from a study of OX40 agonist ivuxolimab in advanced cancers. Clones were sequenced by immunoSEQ multiplex PCR, and TCRdb holds only the in-frame ones, with some missing. Among around 15,000 clones listed, approximately 83% were seen once. The CDR3 consists of 20 residues. CDR1 and CDR2 (germline): LGHNA, YSLEER. V trimming: 0 bases; J trimming: 1 base; junction bases outside the gene matches: 14. Patients with autoimmune history or systemic immunosuppression were excluded. The clonotype was recovered from an adult with an advanced solid tumor such as melanoma, head and neck, liver or kidney cancer. Material: CD4+ or CD8+ T cells sorted from blood, obtained in a trial of the OX40 agonist ivuxolimab. The rearrangement links TRBV4-3 to TRBJ2-1; 8 nucleotides match TRBD1. The CDR3 DNA reads TGCGCCAGCAGCCAAGATTTCGGGTTTAGTGACAGGGGTTCCTACAATGAGCAGTTCTTC. Translated: CASSQDFGFSDRGSYNEQFF.